Listed below are T cell receptor beta chains from one sample, sequenced in a study of blood T cell repertoires in COVID-19. Sequenced by immunoSEQ multiplex PCR; TCRdb stores in-frame clones only, minus some. The sample consists of 35,000 to 45,000 clones, 85% to 95% of them appearing once. Sequencing input: peripheral blood. These TCRs come from a man aged 50-60 years with COVID-19, enrolled during active disease. Each CDR3 is given with its conserved first and last residue. A D gene is named only where the DNA matches it firmly. Expanded clones are given a class, and other clones once, few, many or no size at all.

V	size	D	J	CDR3	DNA
TRBV6-1	.	.	TRBJ1-2	CASSEQGEGVDYGYTF	TGTGCCAGCAGTGAACAAGGAGAGGGGGTGGACTATGGCTACACCTTC
TRBV7-2	.	.	TRBJ1-1	CASSFGDTEAFF	TGTGCCAGCAGCTTCGGTGACACTGAAGCTTTCTTT
TRBV2	.	.	TRBJ1-5	CASSDSSNRAQHF	TGTGCCAGCAGTGACAGTAGCAATCGGGCCCAGCATTTT
TRBV4-3	.	.	TRBJ1-6	CASSRTGRGHSPLHF	TGCGCCAGCAGCCGTACCGGCAGGGGTCATTCACCCCTCCACTTT
TRBV9	.	TRBD1	TRBJ1-2	CASSPHPGGEGGYTF	TGTGCCAGCAGCCCCCACCCAGGGGGCGAAGGTGGCTACACCTTC
TRBV19	once	TRBD1	TRBJ1-6	CASSQTGGRSPLHF	TGTGCCAGTAGTCAGACAGGGGGCAGATCACCCCTCCACTTT
TRBV6-1	once	TRBD1	TRBJ2-5	CASSDRDRGPQYF	TGTGCCAGCAGTGACCGGGACAGGGGGCCCCAGTACTTC
TRBV30	.	.	TRBJ2-2	CAWSSAPVTGELFF	TGTGCCTGGAGCAGCGCCCCGGTCACCGGGGAGCTGTTTTTT
TRBV9	.	.	TRBJ2-3	CASSVPGGTDTQYF	TGTGCCAGCAGCGTACCAGGGGGCACAGATACGCAGTATTTT
TRBV10-3	.	TRBD1	TRBJ1-1	CAIRTKGTGETEAFF	TGTGCCATCAGAACAAAAGGGACAGGGGAAACTGAAGCTTTCTTT
TRBV5-1	.	TRBD2	TRBJ2-5	CASSLSASGRGGQETQYF	TGCGCCAGCAGCTTGAGTGCTAGCGGGAGAGGGGGTCAAGAGACCCAGTACTTC
TRBV2	.	.	TRBJ2-2	CASSEGSHGELFF	TGTGCCAGCAGTGAAGGTAGTCACGGGGAGCTGTTTTTT
TRBV7-8	.	TRBD1	TRBJ1-1	CASSSQGVRTEAFF	TGTGCCAGCAGCTCTCAGGGGGTTAGGACTGAAGCTTTCTTT
TRBV5-4	.	.	TRBJ2-7	CASSLGTQSTYEQYF	TGTGCCAGCAGCTTAGGGACACAGTCAACCTACGAGCAGTACTTC
TRBV25-1	.	TRBD1	TRBJ2-5	CASSGGTGASPQYF	TGTGCCAGCAGTGGAGGGACAGGAGCCAGTCCCCAGTACTTC
TRBV5-1	.	.	TRBJ2-6	CASSLKTGLSGANVLTF	TGCGCCAGCAGCTTAAAAACAGGGCTCTCTGGGGCCAACGTCCTGACTTTC
TRBV11-2	once	.	TRBJ1-3	CASSLALWSSGNTIYF	TGTGCCAGCAGCTTAGCCTTATGGAGCTCTGGAAACACCATATATTTT
TRBV5-4	.	.	TRBJ2-7	CASSADNRDSYEQYF	TGTGCCAGCAGCGCGGATAACAGGGACTCCTACGAGCAGTACTTC
TRBV11-3	.	.	TRBJ1-2	CASSGGLYGYTF	TGTGCCAGCAGCGGGGGCCTCTATGGCTACACCTTC
TRBV7-9	.	TRBD2	TRBJ2-1	CASRSPGLAGEYEQFF	TGTGCCAGCAGGTCTCCGGGACTAGCGGGAGAATATGAGCAGTTCTTC
TRBV4-1	.	.	TRBJ2-7	CASSQPSTGYYEQYF	TGCGCCAGCAGCCAACCGTCGACAGGTTACTACGAGCAGTACTTC
TRBV5-1	.	TRBD2	TRBJ2-3	CASSPGLAGGLTDTQYF	TGCGCCAGCAGCCCGGGACTAGCGGGAGGGCTCACAGATACGCAGTATTTT
TRBV10-3	once	.	TRBJ2-1	CAISVRTAYNEQFF	TGTGCCATCAGTGTACGGACTGCCTACAATGAGCAGTTCTTC
TRBV5-4	.	.	TRBJ1-1	CASSGGGRENTEAFF	TGTGCCAGCAGCGGGGGGGGAAGGGAGAACACTGAAGCTTTCTTT
TRBV7-6	.	.	TRBJ2-7	CASSLAGDPYEQYF	TGTGCCAGCAGCTTAGCCGGAGATCCCTACGAGCAGTACTTC
TRBV4-2	few	TRBD2	TRBJ2-7	CASSQDPSGSREQYF	TGTGCCAGCAGCCAAGACCCTAGCGGGTCTCGGGAGCAGTACTTC
TRBV7-9	.	.	TRBJ2-1	CASRPLVNEQFF	TGTGCCAGCAGACCCCTAGTGAATGAGCAGTTCTTC
TRBV27	.	TRBD1	TRBJ2-3	CASSSRWAGGVDTQYF	TGTGCCAGCAGTTCCAGGTGGGCAGGGGGCGTCGATACGCAGTATTTT
TRBV28	.	.	TRBJ1-2	CASTTGAGNYGYTF	TGTGCCAGCACAACAGGAGCGGGTAACTATGGCTACACCTTC
TRBV7-2	.	TRBD2	TRBJ2-7	CASSPQGRDGRRYEQYF	TGTGCCAGCAGCCCCCAGGGTCGTGACGGGAGGAGGTACGAGCAGTACTTC
TRBV7-2	once	TRBD2	TRBJ2-5	CASSLGRGLAGVRQETQYF	TGTGCCAGCAGCTTAGGGCGGGGACTAGCGGGAGTCCGGCAAGAGACCCAGTACTTC
TRBV19	.	.	TRBJ2-7	CASSIGPSYEQYF	TGTGCCAGTAGTATAGGGCCTTCCTACGAGCAGTACTTC
TRBV19	.	.	TRBJ1-5	CASSIEAGRISNQPQHF	TGTGCCAGTAGTATAGAGGCGGGCAGGATAAGCAATCAGCCCCAGCATTTT
TRBV28	.	TRBD1	TRBJ2-4	CASSSGQIAKNIQYF	TGTGCCAGCAGTTCGGGACAGATAGCCAAAAACATTCAGTACTTC
TRBV30	.	TRBD1	TRBJ1-4	CAWSQPRTGEEKLFF	TGTGCCTGGAGCCAGCCACGGACAGGGGAGGAAAAACTGTTTTTT
TRBV21-1	.	.	TRBJ1-5	CASGPGTGGESNQPQHF	TGTGCCAGCGGCCCAGGGACAGGGGGCGAAAGCAATCAGCCCCAGCATTTT
TRBV7-8	.	TRBD1	TRBJ1-1	CASSLEARGIAEAFF	TGTGCCAGCAGCTTAGAGGCCAGGGGGATCGCTGAAGCTTTCTTT
TRBV18	.	.	TRBJ1-1	CASSPQLGRTEAFF	TGTGCCAGCTCACCACAACTGGGGAGGACTGAAGCTTTCTTT
TRBV20-1	.	TRBD2	TRBJ2-5	CSASRGGTGGTSQETQYF	TGCAGTGCTAGTCGGGGCGGCACGGGGGGAACTTCCCAAGAGACCCAGTACTTC
TRBV30	.	.	TRBJ1-3	CAWDSGNTIYF	TGTGCCTGGGACAGTGGAAACACCATATATTTT
TRBV28	.	.	TRBJ1-1	CASSDRITEAFF	TGTGCCAGCAGTGACAGGATCACTGAAGCTTTCTTT
TRBV30	.	.	TRBJ2-7	CAWSVGLAVEQYF	TGTGCCTGGAGTGTAGGTCTAGCTGTCGAGCAGTACTTC
TRBV2	.	.	TRBJ1-3	CASTSTGSGNTIYF	TGTGCCAGCACGTCGACAGGTTCTGGAAACACCATATATTTT
TRBV21-1	.	.	TRBJ1-1	CASSHRQGNTEAFF	TGTGCCAGCAGCCATCGACAGGGGAACACTGAAGCTTTCTTT
TRBV5-1	.	.	TRBJ1-6	CASSLGDYNSPLHF	TGCGCCAGCTCCCTAGGGGACTATAATTCACCCCTCCACTTT
TRBV25-1	.	.	TRBJ2-5	CASSRQVQETQYF	TGTGCCAGCAGCCGACAGGTCCAAGAGACCCAGTACTTC
TRBV6-5	.	.	TRBJ2-7	CASSYSIGGWGYEQYF	TGTGCCAGCAGTTACTCGATCGGAGGATGGGGCTACGAGCAGTACTTC
TRBV4-3	.	TRBD2	TRBJ2-2	CASSQEASGWGELFF	TGCGCCAGCAGCCAAGAAGCTAGCGGGTGGGGGGAGCTGTTTTTT
TRBV7-2	.	.	TRBJ1-5	CASSLSFSLNQPQHF	TGTGCCAGCAGCTTAAGTTTTAGCCTCAATCAGCCCCAGCATTTT
TRBV6-6	once	.	TRBJ1-2	CASTPPGVLFGYTF	TGTGCCAGCACCCCTCCCGGGGTTCTTTTCGGCTACACCTTC